Following are 5 T cell receptor beta chains from one sample sequenced in a study of breast tumors, draining lymph nodes, adjacent tissues. TCRdb used MiXCR to reprocess the multiplex PCR reads, holding one entry per CDR3 protein. The table lists 100,000 to 150,000 distinct CDR3 sequences, just under 20% of them singletons. Axillary draining lymph nodes of breast cancer patients supplied the node samples. Specimen: axillary lymph node tissue. The origin of the receptors is a female donor with breast cancer. Some clones in this sample may be carry-over from other donors' samples.

As for this clonotype: A much larger clonotype is one base distant, so this may be a read error. V is TRBV24-1 and J is TRBJ2-5; D ambiguous. The CDR3 length is 13 residues. Germline V lookup: CDR1 KGHDR, CDR2 SFDVKD. As DNA, the CDR3 is TGTGCCACCAGTGATTGGACCCAAGGGACCCAGTACTTC. Its translation: CATSDWTQGTQYF.

This clonotype was observed at least ten times. J is TRBJ1-4 and V is TRBV15; weak D call: TRBD1 (5 bases). Trimming left V 0 bases short and J 6 bases short, with 11 bases between. CDR1 LNHNV and CDR2 YYDKDF come from the germline V gene (reference sequence). CDR3 length: 15 residues. The CDR3 region is CATSREPGLDEKLFF. CDR3 DNA: TGTGCCACCAGCAGAGAACCAGGGCTGGATGAAAAACTGTTTTTT.

This sequence joins TRBV9 and TRBJ1-4, with 9 bases that match TRBD1. The CDR3 totals 17 residues. With V trimmed by 3 bases and J by 2 bases, 8 bases remained unmatched. Per the germline V gene, CDR1 is SGDLS and CDR2 is YYNGEE. This CDR3 reads CASSASYRGLTNEKLFF. Written as DNA, the CDR3 is TGTGCCAGCAGCGCTTCGTACAGGGGGCTTACTAATGAAAAACTGTTTTTT.

This clonotype was found many times. The chain is built from TRBV5-6 and TRBJ2-1; D is unclear. The CDR3 totals 13 residues. V lost 1 base and J 5 bases, leaving 7 bases between the germline ends. The V gene's germline CDR1 is SGHDT and CDR2 YYEEEE. CDR3 sequence reads: CASSLIGNNEQFF. Written as DNA, the CDR3 is TGTGCCAGCAGCTTGATAGGGAACAATGAGCAGTTCTTC. The full variable domain, its missing parts supplied by reference TRBV5-6 and TRBJ2-1, is DAGVTQSPTHLIKTRGQQVTLRCSPKSGHDTVSWYQQALGQGPQFIFQYYEEEERQRGNFPDRFSGHQFPNYSSELNVNALLLGDSALYLCASSLIGNNEQFFGPGTRLTVL.

For this clonotype: Given a much more abundant clone one base away, this may be a read error. The V and J genes are TRBV18 and TRBJ1-6; D not certain. The germline V gene has CDR1 KGHSH and CDR2 LQKENI. This CDR3 is 14 amino acids long. The CDR3 loop is CASSPEVLNSPLYF. CDR3 bases: TGTGCCAGCTCACCAGAGGTTTTGAATTCACCCCTCTACTTT.